This TCR beta chain was recovered during a study of blood T cell repertoires in COVID-19. For the study at large: Sample material is recorded as cDNA or gDNA derived from T cells, B-cell-depleted T cells, or PBMCs.

This CDR3 comprises 14 residues. V shed 5 bases and J 8 bases; nucleotides not matched to a gene: 11. Germline V gene data show CDR1 as MNHEY and CDR2 as SMNVEV (reference sequence). Clones were sequenced by immunoSEQ multiplex PCR, and TCRdb holds only the in-frame ones, with some missing. The table records 200,000 to 250,000 clones, roughly 82% of them present only once. The sequenced sample was peripheral blood. The receptor comes from a woman aged 80 or older with COVID-19, enrolled during active disease. The gene calls are TRBV27 and TRBJ1-2; 7 bases fit TRBD1. CDR3 region: CASSMTGIDSGYTF. CDR3 DNA: TGTGCCAGCAGTATGACAGGGATCGATTCAGGCTACACCTTC.